A single T cell receptor (beta chain) is shown here with its context. The sample originates from a study of blood T cell repertoires in COVID-19. Across the whole study: From the United States, Italy and Spain came samples of acute and convalescent COVID-19.

V was shortened by 10 bases and J by 5 bases, with 17 bases between the two germline ends. The CDR3 totals 13 residues. Per germline, CDR1 MDHEN and CDR2 SYDVKM. Study processing details: Amplification of reference gene primers was used by the study to estimate nucleated cell counts. Measured with immunoSEQ multiplex PCR; TCRdb has only the in-frame clones, and not every one. The V and J calls and clone size come from that table; D and trimming were worked out from the DNA. The sample lists about 190,000 clones, 75% to 90% occurring once. The sequence was obtained from a man aged 25 to 40 with acute or convalescent COVID-19. Input material: peripheral blood. The chain has TRBV28 and TRBJ1-1, with TRBD1 as a possible D gene (6 bases). CDR3 region: CAILSGARTEAFF. The DNA of the CDR3 is TGTGCCATCCTCTCAGGGGCGAGGACTGAAGCTTTCTTT.